This T cell receptor (beta chain) came from a study of blood T cell repertoires in COVID-19. Study-level information: COVID-19 samples from acute and convalescent phases originated in the United States, Italy and Spain. PBMCs, B-cell-depleted T cells, or T cells provided the cDNA or gDNA that made up the material.

In the original analysis: Reference gene primer amplification gave nucleated cell count estimates. Sequencing was performed with immunoSEQ multiplex PCR; in TCRdb, only in-frame clones are kept and a portion is missing. For V, J and clone size, that table is used; D and trimming come from the DNA. The table has about 320,000 clones, roughly 85% seen once. Deletions cut 6 bases from V and 2 bases from J, with 10 bases between. Germline CDR1 and CDR2: MNHEY and SVGAGI. CDR3 length equals 13 residues. The specimen sequenced was peripheral blood. The chain links TRBV6-5 to TRBJ1-2; a possible D gene is TRBD1 (6 bases). The source is a human donor in a cohort sampled during active COVID-19. The CDR3 protein is CASSDQGNYGYTF. The CDR3 nucleotides read TGTGCCAGCAGCGACCAGGGGAACTATGGCTACACCTTC.